This T cell receptor beta chain was recovered during a study of blood T cell repertoires in COVID-19. As for the study in general: There were acute and convalescent COVID-19 samples, and they came from the United States, Italy and Spain. The cDNA or gDNA used as material had been derived from T cells, B-cell-depleted T cells, or PBMCs.

Enrollment of patients from Seattle took place during active infection, with longitudinal follow-up. Source study methods: Researchers report that nucleated cell counts were estimated from reference gene primer amplification. The method was immunoSEQ multiplex PCR; TCRdb's version includes in-frame clones alone and lacks a portion of them. V and J calls plus clone size are reproduced from that table; the DNA served to infer D and trimming. The table includes approximately 270,000 clones, 70% to 90% detected once. The CDR3 totals 13 residues. Germline lookup yields CDR1 MDHEN and CDR2 SYDVKM. V gave up 7 bases and J gave up 8 bases, with 14 bases separating them.

The sequence derives from a woman in her twenties or thirties with COVID-19, enrolled during active disease. The chain is built from TRBV28 and TRBJ1-4; D is perhaps TRBD1 (5 bases). Sequencing input: peripheral blood. The CDR3 DNA follows: TGTGCCAGCACTTTGGGGGGGAAGGAAAAACTGTTTTTT. It is translated as CASTLGGKEKLFF.